This record covers a single T cell receptor beta chain. This record belongs to a study of T cells in localized non-small cell lung cancer. Measured with immunoSEQ multiplex PCR; TCRdb has only the in-frame clones, and not every one. The sample lists 75,000 to 85,000 clones, 75% to 85% occurring once. The specimen comprised peripheral blood, sampled before any cancer treatment. The TCR sequence derives from a female donor aged 60 or older with stage I lung adenocarcinoma.

Written as DNA, the CDR3 is TGTGCCAGCAGTCCAACCAGGATCAGCAATCAGCCCCAGCATTTT. Translated: CASSPTRISNQPQHF. This chain links TRBV27 with TRBJ1-5; unclear D gene. V was clipped by 5 bases and J by 1 base, with 12 bases between them. CDR1 and CDR2 (germline): MNHEY, SMNVEV (reference sequence). There are 15 residues in the CDR3.